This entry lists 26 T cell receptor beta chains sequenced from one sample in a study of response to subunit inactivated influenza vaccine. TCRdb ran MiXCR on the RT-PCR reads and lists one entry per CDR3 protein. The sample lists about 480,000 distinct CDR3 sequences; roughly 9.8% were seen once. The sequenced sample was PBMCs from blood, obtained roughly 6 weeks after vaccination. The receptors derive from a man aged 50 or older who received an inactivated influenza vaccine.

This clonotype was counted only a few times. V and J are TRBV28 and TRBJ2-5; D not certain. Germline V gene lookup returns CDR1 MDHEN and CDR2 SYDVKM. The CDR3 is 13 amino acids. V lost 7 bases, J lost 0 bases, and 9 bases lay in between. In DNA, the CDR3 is TGTGCCAGCAAGGTGGGGTACCAAGAGACCCAGTACTTC. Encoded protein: CASKVGYQETQYF. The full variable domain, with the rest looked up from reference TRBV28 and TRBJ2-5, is DVKVTQSSRYLVKRTGEKVFLECVQDMDHENMFWYRQDPGLGLRLIYFSYDVKMKEKGDIPEGYSVSREKKERFSLILESASTNQTSMYLCASKVGYQETQYFGPGTRLLVL.

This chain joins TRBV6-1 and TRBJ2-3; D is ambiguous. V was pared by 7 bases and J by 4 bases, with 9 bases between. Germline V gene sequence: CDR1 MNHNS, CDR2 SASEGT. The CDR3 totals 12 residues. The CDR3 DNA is TGTGCCAGCACCCTAGGAGCAGATACGCAGTATTTT. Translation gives CASTLGADTQYF.

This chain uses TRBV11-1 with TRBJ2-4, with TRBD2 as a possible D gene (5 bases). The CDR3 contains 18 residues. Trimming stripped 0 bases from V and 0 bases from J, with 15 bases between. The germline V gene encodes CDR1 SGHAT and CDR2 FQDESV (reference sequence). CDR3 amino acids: CASSLAWRAPEAKNIQYF. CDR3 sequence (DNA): TGTGCCAGCAGCTTAGCGTGGCGGGCACCTGAAGCCAAAAACATTCAGTACTTC.

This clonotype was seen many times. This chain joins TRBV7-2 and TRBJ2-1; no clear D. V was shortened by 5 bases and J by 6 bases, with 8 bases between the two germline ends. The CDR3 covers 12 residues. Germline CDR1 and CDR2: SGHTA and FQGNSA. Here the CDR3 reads CASSPGPNEQFF. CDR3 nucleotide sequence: TGTGCCAGCAGCCCCGGGCCCAATGAGCAGTTCTTC.

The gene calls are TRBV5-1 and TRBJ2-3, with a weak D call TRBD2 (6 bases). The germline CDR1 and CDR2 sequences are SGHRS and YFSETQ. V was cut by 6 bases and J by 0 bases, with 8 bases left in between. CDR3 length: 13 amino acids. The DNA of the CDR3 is TGCGCCAGCATGCGGGGCAGCACAGATACGCAGTATTTT. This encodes CASMRGSTDTQYF. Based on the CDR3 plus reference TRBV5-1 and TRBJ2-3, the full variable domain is KAGVTQTPRYLIKTRGQQVTLSCSPISGHRSVSWYQQTPGQGLQFLFEYFSETQRNKGNFPGRFSGRQFSNSRSEMNVSTLELGDSALYLCASMRGSTDTQYFGPGTRLTVL.

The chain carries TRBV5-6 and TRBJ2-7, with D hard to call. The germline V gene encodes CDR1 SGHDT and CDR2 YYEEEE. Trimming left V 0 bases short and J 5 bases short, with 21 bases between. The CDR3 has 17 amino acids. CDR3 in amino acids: CASSLGGDRVRLDEQYF. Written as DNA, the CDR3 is TGTGCCAGCAGCTTGGGTGGTGATCGGGTCAGACTCGACGAGCAGTACTTC.

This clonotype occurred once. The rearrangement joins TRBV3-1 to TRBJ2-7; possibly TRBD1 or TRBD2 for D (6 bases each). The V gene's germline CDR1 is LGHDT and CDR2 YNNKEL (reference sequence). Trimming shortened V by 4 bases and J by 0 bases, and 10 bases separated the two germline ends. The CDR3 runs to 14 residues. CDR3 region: CASSRGTPSYEQYF. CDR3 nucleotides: TGTGCCAGCAGCCGCGGGACACCCTCCTACGAGCAGTACTTC.

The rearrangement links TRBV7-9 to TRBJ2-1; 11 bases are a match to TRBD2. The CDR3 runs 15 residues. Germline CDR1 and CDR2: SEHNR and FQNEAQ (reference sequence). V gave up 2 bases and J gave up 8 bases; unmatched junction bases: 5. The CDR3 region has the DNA TGTGCCAGCAGCTTAATAGCGGGGGGGTTCGATGAGCAGTTCTTC. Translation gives CASSLIAGGFDEQFF.

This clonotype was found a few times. The CDR3 sequence is CATTGTANTEAFF. The DNA for the CDR3 is TGTGCCACAACCGGGACAGCTAACACTGAAGCTTTCTTT. The J gene is TRBJ1-1, the V gene TRBV10-3, with 7 bases matching TRBD1. CDR3 length equals 13 residues. The germline V gene encodes CDR1 ENHRY and CDR2 SYGVKD. The V gene end was trimmed by 10 bases and the J gene end by 2 bases; junction bases not matched to a gene: 7.

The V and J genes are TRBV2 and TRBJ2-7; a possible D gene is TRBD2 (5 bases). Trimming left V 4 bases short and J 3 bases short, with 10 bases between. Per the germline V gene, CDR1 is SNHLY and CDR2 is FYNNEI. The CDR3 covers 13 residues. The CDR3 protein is CASSVGEGYEQYF. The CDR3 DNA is TGTGCCAGCAGTGTAGGCGAGGGCTACGAGCAGTACTTC.

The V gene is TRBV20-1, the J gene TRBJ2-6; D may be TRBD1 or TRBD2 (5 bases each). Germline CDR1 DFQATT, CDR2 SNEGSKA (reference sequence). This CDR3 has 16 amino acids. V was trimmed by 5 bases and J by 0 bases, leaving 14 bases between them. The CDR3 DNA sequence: TGCAGTGCTCTCCGGGACGGAGTCTCTGGGGCCAACGTCCTGACTTTC. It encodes CSALRDGVSGANVLTF.

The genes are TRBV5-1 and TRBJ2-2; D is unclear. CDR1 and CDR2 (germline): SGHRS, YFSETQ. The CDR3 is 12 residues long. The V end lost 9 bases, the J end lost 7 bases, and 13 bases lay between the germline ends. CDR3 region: CAILLWGGELFF. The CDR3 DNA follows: TGCGCCATCCTCCTTTGGGGCGGGGAGCTGTTTTTT.

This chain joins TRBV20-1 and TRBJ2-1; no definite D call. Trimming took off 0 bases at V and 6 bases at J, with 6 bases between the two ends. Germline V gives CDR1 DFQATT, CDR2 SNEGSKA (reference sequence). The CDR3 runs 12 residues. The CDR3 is CSARDWGNEQFF. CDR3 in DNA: TGCAGTGCTAGAGATTGGGGCAATGAGCAGTTCTTC.

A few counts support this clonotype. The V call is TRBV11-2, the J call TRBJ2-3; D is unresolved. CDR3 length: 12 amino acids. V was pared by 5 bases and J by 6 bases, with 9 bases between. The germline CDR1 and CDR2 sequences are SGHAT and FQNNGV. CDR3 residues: CASSRGPDTQYF. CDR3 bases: TGTGCCAGCAGCCGTGGACCGGATACGCAGTATTTT.

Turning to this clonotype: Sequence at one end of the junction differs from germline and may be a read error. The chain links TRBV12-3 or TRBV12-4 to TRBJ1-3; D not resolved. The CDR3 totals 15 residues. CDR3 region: CAISPLVTRGNTIYF. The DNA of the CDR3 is TGTGCCATCAGTCCCTTAGTCACCAGGGGAAACACCATATATTTT.

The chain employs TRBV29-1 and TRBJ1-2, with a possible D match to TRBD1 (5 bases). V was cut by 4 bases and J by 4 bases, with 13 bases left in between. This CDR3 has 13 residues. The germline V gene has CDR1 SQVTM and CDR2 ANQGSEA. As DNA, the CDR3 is TGCAGCGTTGTTCCCCGGGACCGCTATGGCTACACCTTC. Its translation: CSVVPRDRYGYTF.

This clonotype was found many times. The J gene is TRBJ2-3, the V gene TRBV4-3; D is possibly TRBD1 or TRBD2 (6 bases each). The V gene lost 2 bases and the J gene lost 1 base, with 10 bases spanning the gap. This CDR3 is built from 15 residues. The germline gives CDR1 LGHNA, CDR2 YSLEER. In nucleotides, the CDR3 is TGCGCCAGCAGCCAATGGGGGGCAGGCACAGATACGCAGTATTTT. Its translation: CASSQWGAGTDTQYF.

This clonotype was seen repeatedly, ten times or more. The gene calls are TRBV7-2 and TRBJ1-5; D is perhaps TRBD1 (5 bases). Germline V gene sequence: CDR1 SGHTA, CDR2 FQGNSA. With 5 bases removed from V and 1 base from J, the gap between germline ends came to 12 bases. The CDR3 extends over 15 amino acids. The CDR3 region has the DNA TGTGCCAGCAGCATCCAGGGAGGGAGCAATCAGCCCCAGCATTTT. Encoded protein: CASSIQGGSNQPQHF. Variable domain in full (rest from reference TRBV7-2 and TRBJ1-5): GAGVSQSPSNKVTEKGKDVELRCDPISGHTALYWYRQSLGQGLEFLIYFQGNSAPDKSGLPSDRFSAERTGGSVSTLTIQRTQQEDSAVYLCASSIQGGSNQPQHFGDGTRLSIL.

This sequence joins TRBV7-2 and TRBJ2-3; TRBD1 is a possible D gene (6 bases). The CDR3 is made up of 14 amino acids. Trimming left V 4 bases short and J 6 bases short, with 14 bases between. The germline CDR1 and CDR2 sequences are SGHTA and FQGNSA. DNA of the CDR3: TGTGCCAGCAGCTCAGGACAGACATGGGATACGCAGTATTTT. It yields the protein CASSSGQTWDTQYF. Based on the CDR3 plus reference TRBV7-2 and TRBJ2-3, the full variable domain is GAGVSQSPSNKVTEKGKDVELRCDPISGHTALYWYRQSLGQGLEFLIYFQGNSAPDKSGLPSDRFSAERTGGSVSTLTIQRTQQEDSAVYLCASSSGQTWDTQYFGPGTRLTVL.

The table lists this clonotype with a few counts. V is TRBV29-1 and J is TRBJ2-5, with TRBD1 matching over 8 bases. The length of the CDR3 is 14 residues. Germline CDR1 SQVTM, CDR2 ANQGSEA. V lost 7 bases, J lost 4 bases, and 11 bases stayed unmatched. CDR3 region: CSASIPDRAETQYF. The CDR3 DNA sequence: TGCAGCGCTTCAATACCGGACAGGGCAGAGACCCAGTACTTC.

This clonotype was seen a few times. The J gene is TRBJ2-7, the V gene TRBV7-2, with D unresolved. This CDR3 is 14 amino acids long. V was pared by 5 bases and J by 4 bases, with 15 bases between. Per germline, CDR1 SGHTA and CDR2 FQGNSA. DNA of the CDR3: TGTGCCAGCAGCCAAGGGATCAGAAGGTACGAGCAGTACTTC. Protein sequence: CASSQGIRRYEQYF. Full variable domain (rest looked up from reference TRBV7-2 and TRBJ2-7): GAGVSQSPSNKVTEKGKDVELRCDPISGHTALYWYRQSLGQGLEFLIYFQGNSAPDKSGLPSDRFSAERTGGSVSTLTIQRTQQEDSAVYLCASSQGIRRYEQYFGPGTRLTVT.

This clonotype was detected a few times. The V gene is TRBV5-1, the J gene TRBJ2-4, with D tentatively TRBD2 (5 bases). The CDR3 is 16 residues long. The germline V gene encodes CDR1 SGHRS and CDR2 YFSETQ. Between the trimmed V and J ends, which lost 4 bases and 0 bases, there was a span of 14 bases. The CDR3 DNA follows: TGCGCCAGCAGCCCCTCGGGGTCCCTAGCCAAAAACATTCAGTACTTC. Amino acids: CASSPSGSLAKNIQYF.

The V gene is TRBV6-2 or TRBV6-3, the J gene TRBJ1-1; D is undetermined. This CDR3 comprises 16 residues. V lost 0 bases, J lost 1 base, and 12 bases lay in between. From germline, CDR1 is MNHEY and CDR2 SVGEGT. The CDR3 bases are TGTGCCAGCAGTTACTCGGGAGTTTCTAGGAACACTGAAGCTTTCTTT. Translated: CASSYSGVSRNTEAFF.

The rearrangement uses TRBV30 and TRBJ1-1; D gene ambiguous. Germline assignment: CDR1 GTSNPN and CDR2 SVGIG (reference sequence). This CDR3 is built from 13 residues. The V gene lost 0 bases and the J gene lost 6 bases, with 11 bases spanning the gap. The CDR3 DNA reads TGTGCCTGGAGTGTACAGTTGGGTTCTGAAGCTTTCTTT. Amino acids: CAWSVQLGSEAFF.

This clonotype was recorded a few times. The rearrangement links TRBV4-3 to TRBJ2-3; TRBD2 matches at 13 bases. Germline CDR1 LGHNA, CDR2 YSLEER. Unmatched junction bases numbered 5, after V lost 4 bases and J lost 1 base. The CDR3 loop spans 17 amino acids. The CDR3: CASSLMGLAGRTDTQYF. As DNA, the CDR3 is TGCGCCAGCAGCCTTATGGGACTAGCGGGGCGCACAGATACGCAGTATTTT.

The CDR3 loop is CASSAGQHSGNTIYF. The CDR3 nucleotides read TGCGCCAGCAGCGCGGGACAACACTCTGGAAACACCATATATTTT. This chain links TRBV5-1 with TRBJ1-3; D perhaps matches TRBD1 (6 bases). CDR1 and CDR2 from the germline V gene are SGHRS and YFSETQ. The CDR3 spans 15 residues. V was clipped by 4 bases and J by 0 bases, with 11 bases between them.